The 10 T cell receptor beta chains presented below share a single source sample, sequenced in a study of regulatory T cells in long-lasting Graves disease (TCRdb year 2021). The sample's time point label, decoded: persistent/refractory GD, antithyroid drugs over 5 years with positive TRAb. RNA was extracted from PBMCs in TRIzol for both TCR sequencing and RNA sequencing. Library preparation used multiplex PCR. The run used an Illumina HiSeq 4000. To build TCR beta libraries, CDR3 regions were amplified by Arm-PCR using iRepertoire HTBI primers. TCRdb reprocessing: public reads trimmed at Q25 with fastp, clones called with MiXCR, in-frame beta chains kept. One record per CDR3 amino acid sequence lists the most common genes and DNA. In this sample the table shows around 460,000 distinct CDR3 sequences, approximately 23% of which occur a single time. The ten largest clones take up 13% of the sample. Sequenced material: peripheral blood mononuclear cells (PBMCs), taken when the disease was refractory, from a patient treated with antithyroid drugs. Receptors were obtained from a female donor with Graves disease.

This clonotype was seen repeatedly, ten times or more. The chain links TRBV6-1 to TRBJ2-2; D may be TRBD1 (6 bases). Trimming cost V 6 bases and J 6 bases, with 17 bases left between them. This CDR3 is built from 15 residues. Looked up from germline, CDR1 is MNHNS and CDR2 is SASEGT. The CDR3 region has the DNA TGTGCCAGCAGGACCGGGACAATAGACCCCGGGGAGCTGTTTTTT. Its translation: CASRTGTIDPGELFF.

V is TRBV6-5 and J is TRBJ1-4; D unclear. Per the germline V gene, CDR1 is MNHEY and CDR2 is SVGAGI. This CDR3 spans 16 amino acids. The V gene lost 2 bases and the J gene lost 7 bases, with 17 bases spanning the gap. CDR3 in amino acids: CASSYILDRGSEKLFF. The CDR3 bases are TGTGCCAGCAGTTACATTCTGGACCGCGGCAGTGAAAAACTGTTTTTT.

Many counts were recorded for this clonotype. This rearrangement joins TRBV2 to TRBJ1-5; D may be TRBD1 (6 bases). V was cut by 6 bases and J by 0 bases, with 15 bases left in between. Germline CDR1 and CDR2: SNHLY and FYNNEI. The CDR3 extends over 16 amino acids. CDR3 bases: TGTGCCAGCAGAACCGGGACACCTATTAGCAATCAGCCCCAGCATTTT. Its protein product is CASRTGTPISNQPQHF.

The chain is built from TRBV18 and TRBJ1-2; weak D call: TRBD1 (5 bases). The germline CDR1 and CDR2 sequences are KGHSH and LQKENI. V was trimmed by 3 bases and J by 2 bases, leaving 10 bases between them. This CDR3 comprises 14 residues. The CDR3: CASSPRQNNYGYTF. The CDR3 DNA sequence: TGTGCCAGCTCACCTAGACAGAACAACTATGGCTACACCTTC.

The chain joins TRBV6-1 to TRBJ1-5; D might be TRBD1 (5 bases). Deletions cut 7 bases from V and 7 bases from J, with 20 bases between. From germline, CDR1 is MNHNS and CDR2 SASEGT. The CDR3 contains 15 residues. The CDR3 loop is CASNFGGGIQQPQHF. The CDR3 bases are TGTGCCAGCAATTTCGGGGGGGGGATCCAGCAGCCCCAGCATTTT.

The genes are TRBV12-3 or TRBV12-4 and TRBJ2-5; D is unresolved. The last part of the DNA fits TRBJ2-1 better; the J call may be wrong. This CDR3 has 11 amino acids. The CDR3 spells CASSQTPPQFF. The CDR3 DNA is TGTGCCAGCAGCCAAACCCCACCCCAGTTCTTC.

This clonotype was counted at least ten times. The chain employs TRBV7-2 and TRBJ1-1; D remains unclear. This CDR3 is 13 amino acids long. In germline, CDR1 is SGHTA, CDR2 FQGNSA. The V gene lost 6 bases and the J gene lost 10 bases, with 18 bases spanning the gap. This CDR3 reads CASSPNPGFAAFF. The DNA for the CDR3 is TGTGCCAGCAGTCCTAACCCCGGATTTGCAGCTTTCTTT.

This clonotype has a count of ten or more. The chain is built from TRBV7-2 and TRBJ2-2; no definite D call. The CDR3 contains 14 residues. Deletions cut 2 bases from V and 6 bases from J, with 10 bases between. Per the germline V gene, CDR1 is SGHTA and CDR2 is FQGNSA. The CDR3 loop is CASSLRVISGELFF. The CDR3 region has the DNA TGTGCCAGCAGCTTAAGGGTCATCTCCGGGGAGCTGTTTTTT.

This clonotype appeared many times. The J gene is TRBJ2-5, the V gene TRBV6-1, with TRBD1 matching 9 bases. Germline values: CDR1 MNHNS, CDR2 SASEGT. This CDR3 spans 14 amino acids. V was clipped by 6 bases and J by 5 bases; unmatched bases: 7. The chain's CDR3 is CASSPGQGSETQYF. The CDR3 DNA sequence: TGTGCCAGCAGCCCGGGACAGGGATCTGAGACCCAGTACTTC.

The chain joins TRBV19 to TRBJ1-1; TRBD1 matches 7 bases. Germline V gene data show CDR1 as LNHDA and CDR2 as SQIVND (reference sequence). With V trimmed by 4 bases and J by 1 base, 9 bases remained unmatched. The CDR3 has 16 residues. CDR3 bases: TGTGCCAGTAGTACCACGACAGGGATGGGGAACACTGAAGCTTTCTTT. Its translation: CASSTTTGMGNTEAFF.